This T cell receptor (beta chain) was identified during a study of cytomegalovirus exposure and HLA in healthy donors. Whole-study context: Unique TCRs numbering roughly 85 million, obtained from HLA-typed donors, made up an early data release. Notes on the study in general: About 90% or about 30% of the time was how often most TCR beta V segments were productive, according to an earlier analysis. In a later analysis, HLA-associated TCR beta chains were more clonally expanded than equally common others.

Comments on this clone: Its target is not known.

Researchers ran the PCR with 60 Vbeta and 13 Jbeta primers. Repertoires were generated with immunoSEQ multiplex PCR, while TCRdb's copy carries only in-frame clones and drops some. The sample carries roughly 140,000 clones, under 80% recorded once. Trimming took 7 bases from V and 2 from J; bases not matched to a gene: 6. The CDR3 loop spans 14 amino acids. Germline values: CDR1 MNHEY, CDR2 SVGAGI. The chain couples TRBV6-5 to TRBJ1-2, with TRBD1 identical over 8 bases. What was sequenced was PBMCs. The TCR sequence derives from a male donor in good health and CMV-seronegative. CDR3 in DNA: TGTGCCAGCAACAAGCGACAGGGGAACTATGGCTACACCTTC. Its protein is CASNKRQGNYGYTF.